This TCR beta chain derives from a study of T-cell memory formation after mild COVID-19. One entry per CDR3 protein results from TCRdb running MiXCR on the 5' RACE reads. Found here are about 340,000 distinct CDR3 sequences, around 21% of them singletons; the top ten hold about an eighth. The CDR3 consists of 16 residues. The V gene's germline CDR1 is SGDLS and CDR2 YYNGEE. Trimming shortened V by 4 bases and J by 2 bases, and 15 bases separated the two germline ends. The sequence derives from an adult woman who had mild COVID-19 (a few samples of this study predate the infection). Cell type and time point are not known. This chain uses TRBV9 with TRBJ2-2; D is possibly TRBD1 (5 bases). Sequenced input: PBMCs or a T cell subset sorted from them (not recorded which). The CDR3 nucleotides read TGTGCCAGCAGCCCTGAAACGGACAAAAACACCGGGGAGCTGTTTTTT. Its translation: CASSPETDKNTGELFF.